The next 11 T cell receptor beta chains were all read from a single sample in a study of neurological immune-mediated disorders. TCRdb passed the 5' RACE reads through MiXCR, listing each CDR3 protein once. The repertoire includes some 48,000 distinct CDR3 sequences, over 4.5% of them detected once, and approximately 1.5% sits in the top ten. The sample was CD4+ T cells from blood. These TCRs come from a woman aged 18-29 years with multiple sclerosis.

At least ten counts were recorded for this clonotype. The J gene is TRBJ1-2, the V gene TRBV20-1, with 7 bases lining up with TRBD1. The CDR3 sequence is 13 residues long. V dropped 7 bases and J dropped 2; count of bases not matched to a gene: 7. Germline CDR1 and CDR2: DFQATT and SNEGSKA (reference sequence). DNA of the CDR3: TGCAGTGTTTCGACGGGACAGAACTATGGCTACACCTTC. It encodes CSVSTGQNYGYTF.

On this clonotype: At one end, the junction sequence differs from germline, possibly due to a read error. V and J are TRBV27 and TRBJ2-2, with 9 positions matching TRBD1. CDR1 is MNHEY and CDR2 is SMNVEV in the germline V gene (reference sequence). CDR3 length: 17 residues. The CDR3 DNA follows: TGTGCCAGCAGTTACAAAATGAACAGGGGGCGCACCGTGGAGCTGTTTTTC. This sequence encodes CASSYKMNRGRTVELFF.

This clonotype was detected ten times or more. V gene TRBV14 combines with J gene TRBJ2-2, with 9 nucleotides matching TRBD2. Losses at the gene ends were 2 bases for V and 4 bases for J; bases not matched to a gene: 5. Looked up from germline, CDR1 is SGHDN and CDR2 is FVKESK. The CDR3 sequence is 16 residues long. CDR3 DNA sequence: TGTGCCAGCAGCCAAAATAGCGGGAGTATCACCGGGGAGCTGTTTTTT. It encodes CASSQNSGSITGELFF.

This clonotype was recorded at least ten times. The rearrangement joins TRBV10-3 to TRBJ2-1; 9 bases agree with TRBD1. This CDR3 is 15 amino acids long. V trimming: 1 base; J trimming: 7 bases; junction bases outside the gene matches: 5. Germline lookup yields CDR1 ENHRY and CDR2 SYGVKD. CDR3 amino acids: CAISEFDRGRNEQFF. The CDR3 DNA is TGTGCCATCAGTGAGTTTGACAGGGGGAGGAATGAGCAGTTCTTC.

This clonotype was counted ten times or more. The chain is built from TRBV5-1 and TRBJ2-1; TRBD2 agrees at 15 bases. The CDR3 covers 19 residues. Germline CDR1 SGHRS, CDR2 YFSETQ. V gave up 4 bases and J gave up 7 bases; unmatched junction bases: 15. The CDR3 coding sequence is TGCGCCAGCAGCCCCGGGGGGACTAGCGGGGGGCCGAGAAGGAATGAGCAGTTCTTC. Encoded protein: CASSPGGTSGGPRRNEQFF.

This clonotype was seen repeatedly, ten times or more. The rearrangement uses TRBV7-9 and TRBJ2-3, with 12 bases fitting TRBD2. Trimming took 5 bases from V and 3 from J; bases not matched to a gene: 6. Germline values: CDR1 SEHNR, CDR2 FQNEAQ (reference sequence). The CDR3 runs 16 residues. CDR3 sequence (DNA): TGTGCCAGCAGCCCGAGACTAGCGGGAGTTACAGATACGCAGTATTTT. This sequence encodes CASSPRLAGVTDTQYF.

This clonotype came up many times. This sequence joins TRBV24-1 and TRBJ1-2, with 7 bases aligning to TRBD1. The CDR3 has 13 amino acids. In germline, CDR1 is KGHDR, CDR2 SFDVKD. Trimming took 7 bases from V and 3 from J; bases not matched to a gene: 4. CDR3 sequence reads: CATRAGGDYGYTF. CDR3 DNA: TGTGCCACCAGGGCAGGGGGTGACTATGGCTACACCTTC.

Many counts were recorded for this clonotype. The V call is TRBV5-1, the J call TRBJ1-3; D uncertain. V was shortened by 3 bases and J by 4 bases, with 2 bases between the two germline ends. Germline loops: CDR1 SGHRS, CDR2 YFSETQ. The CDR3 length is 11 residues. The chain's CDR3 is CASSWGNTIYF. Written as DNA, the CDR3 is TGCGCCAGCAGCTGGGGAAACACCATATATTTT.

This clonotype was detected many times. This chain connects TRBV7-6 to TRBJ2-1; TRBD1 aligns across 8 bases. Looked up from germline, CDR1 is SGHVS and CDR2 is FNYEAQ. Trimming cost V 0 bases and J 7 bases; bases outside gene matches: 14. The CDR3 extends over 18 amino acids. CDR3 sequence (DNA): TGTGCCAGCAGCTTAGCGACTTTAGGCAGGGGGCAGGCGAATGAGCAGTTCTTC. Protein product: CASSLATLGRGQANEQFF.

This clonotype was picked up many times. The chain links TRBV30 to TRBJ1-1; D perhaps matches TRBD1 (5 bases). The CDR3 extends over 15 amino acids. Germline V gives CDR1 GTSNPN, CDR2 SVGIG (reference sequence). Trimming took off 5 bases at V and 3 bases at J, with 19 bases between the two ends. In nucleotides, the CDR3 is TGTGCCTGGGAGTGGGGGGGTGGCGAGTACACTGAAGCTTTCTTT. Its translation: CAWEWGGGEYTEAFF. Full variable domain (remainder filled in from reference TRBV30 and TRBJ1-1): SQTIHQWPATLVQPVGSPLSLECTVEGTSNPNLYWYRQAAGRGLQLLFYSVGIGQISSEVPQNLSASRPQDRQFILSSKKLLLSDSGFYLCAWEWGGGEYTEAFFGQGTRLTVV.

This clonotype is labeled as medium-sized. This chain joins TRBV20-1 and TRBJ1-2, with TRBD1 as a possible D gene (5 bases). There are 14 residues in the CDR3. Trimming removed 0 bases at V and 3 bases at J, with 11 bases between. Germline V gene sequence: CDR1 DFQATT, CDR2 SNEGSKA (reference sequence). The CDR3: CSARETQGHYGYTF. The DNA for the CDR3 is TGCAGTGCTAGAGAGACCCAGGGCCACTATGGCTACACCTTC.